A single T cell receptor beta chain is shown here with its context. Its specificity is not known. These data originate in a study of shared clonotypes between healthy human individuals. Study-level points and caveats: Generation probability values for non-shared clonotypes were lower than those for clonotypes shared by all four donors.

Adults of Caucasian background living in Nashville, Tennessee made up all donors. Sequencing used immunoSEQ multiplex PCR; TCRdb keeps in-frame clones, though not all of them. The table lists approximately 2.5 million clones, 80% to 95% of them singletons. The TCR was taken from a man aged 18 to 30 in good health. Some clones in this sample may be carry-over from other donors' samples. The sequenced sample was naive CD4+ T cells from PBMCs. The subset is: CD45RA+ positively selected.

CDR3 loop: CASSGTGSRDPPLHF. CDR3 nucleotides: TGTGCCAGCAGTGGAACCGGGAGTCGGGATCCACCCCTCCACTTT. V is TRBV25-1 and J is TRBJ1-6, with D hard to call. The CDR3 totals 15 residues. Looked up from germline, CDR1 is MGHDK and CDR2 is SYGVNS. Between the trimmed V and J ends, which lost 4 bases and 11 bases, there was a span of 18 bases.